The following is a TCR delta chain sequence with its context. The data originate from a study of gamma-delta T cells after stem cell transplantation. TCRdb repeated clone calling on the RT-PCR reads with CATT. The sample shows 1,500 or so delta-chain clones, 5.5% to 7% of them seen only once. This CDR3 spans 20 amino acids. In germline, CDR1 is GEAIGNYY, CDR2 EKD. The V end lost 0 bases, the J end lost 0 bases, and 17 bases lay between the germline ends. This sequence joins TRDV2 and TRDJ3, with D possibly TRDD3 on 6 matching bases. This sequence originates from a human donor. It is not recorded whose cells these are; they may come from a transplant donor. Specimen: gamma-delta T cells. The CDR3 nucleotides read TGTGCCTGTGACACCGCTGCTGGGGATCAGAGCTCCTGGGACACCCGACAGATGTTTTTC. Amino acids: CACDTAAGDQSSWDTRQMFF.